This T cell receptor beta chain was retrieved from a study of shared clonotypes between healthy human individuals. Study background: Researchers assigned three CD4 naive, three CD4 memory, two CD8 naive and one CD8 memory plate to each donor. Study-level results: Across a handful of donors, naive CD4 shared 4.5% to 6%, naive CD8 less than 4%, memory CD4 2.3%, memory CD8 0.4% to 0.5%.

Donors, without exception, were Caucasian adults residing in Nashville, Tennessee. This clone was picked up one time. The antigen remains unidentified. Original processing notes: ImmunoSEQ yielded junction-only sequences lacking quality scores, so filtering differed. Clones were read by immunoSEQ multiplex PCR, and TCRdb kept only the in-frame ones, dropping some. V, J and clone size were drawn from that table, and D and trimming were deduced from the DNA. The repertoire holds about 2 million clones, 85% to 95% seen once, with around 0.13% in the top ten. The receptor was isolated from a young man in good health. Input material: naive CD4+ T cells sorted from blood. Subset: CD45RA+ positively selected.

CDR3 protein: CASSESAGAGGSYNEQFF. The CDR3, as DNA: TGTGCCAGCAGTGAATCCGCCGGAGCGGGAGGTTCCTACAATGAGCAGTTCTTC. This chain uses TRBV25-1 with TRBJ2-1; 9 nucleotides line up with TRBD2. Per the germline V gene, CDR1 is MGHDK and CDR2 is SYGVNS. V shed 1 base, J shed 1 base, and the junction held 8 bases outside the gene matches. CDR3 size: 18 residues.